This T cell receptor beta chain came from a study of vaccination and CD4 T cells after COVID-19. On this clonotype: Its target is not known.

Treatment in this sample: roughly nine-day PBMC culture with coronavirus spike peptide pools or control peptides (ViraFEST assay). The Oncomine TCR Beta short-read assay was applied to DNA of cultured CD4+ T cells. Via MiXCR, TCRdb re-called the PCR reads, giving one row per CDR3 protein. The sample has roughly 22,000 distinct CDR3 sequences; 30% to 35% are singletons. V dropped 8 bases and J dropped 0; count of bases not matched to a gene: 4. The CDR3 has 14 residues. Germline values: CDR1 SNHLY, CDR2 FYNNEI. The rearrangement joins TRBV2 to TRBJ1-5; 7 positions match TRBD1. This TCR was recovered from a human donor with COVID-19. The sample taken for sequencing was cultured CD4+ T cells from blood. In nucleotides, the CDR3 is TGTGCCAGCCTACAGGGGCCTAGCAATCAGCCCCAGCATTTT. It specifies CASLQGPSNQPQHF. Full variable domain (remainder filled in from reference TRBV2 and TRBJ1-5): EPEVTQTPSHQVTQMGQEVILRCVPISNHLYFYWYRQILGQKVEFLVSFYNNEISEKSEIFDDQFSVERPDGSNFTLKIRSTKLEDSAMYFCASLQGPSNQPQHFGDGTRLSIL.